These 19 T cell receptor beta chains share one sample of origin, sequenced in a study of regulatory T cells in long-lasting Graves disease. Time point reported: persistent/refractory GD, antithyroid drugs over 5 years with positive TRAb. Scientists built the TCR library using RNA that was extracted from PBMCs. iRepertoire HTBI primers and Arm-PCR of CDR3 regions built TCR beta libraries. TCRdb reprocessed the multiplex PCR reads via MiXCR and lists one record per CDR3 protein. The data hold around 450,000 distinct CDR3 sequences, with 20% to 25% observed a single time. The source was peripheral blood mononuclear cells (PBMCs), collected when the disease was refractory, from a patient treated with antithyroid drugs. All receptors derive from a female donor with Graves disease.

A word on this clonotype: A much larger clone differs from this one at a single base, so this may be a read error. The chain couples TRBV6-2 or TRBV6-3 to TRBJ2-7, with no clear D. The CDR3 runs to 12 residues. CDR1 MNHEY and CDR2 SVGEGT come from the germline V gene. The CDR3 DNA reads TGTGTCAGCAGTCATCGGTCCAACGGGCAGTACTTC. It yields the protein CVSSHRSNGQYF.

This clonotype has ten or more counts. This chain uses TRBV5-5 with TRBJ1-4; 7 bases map to TRBD1. The CDR3 sequence is 16 residues long. Trimming at V came to 1 base and at J to 5 bases, leaving 8 bases not matched to a gene. From germline, CDR1 is SGHKS and CDR2 YYEKEE (reference sequence). The CDR3 DNA reads as TGTGCCAGCAGCTTGATCCGACAGGGAGGGAATGAAAAACTGTTTTTT. As protein: CASSLIRQGGNEKLFF.

This clonotype was seen a handful of times. This chain links TRBV5-1 with TRBJ1-4; D gene uncertain. This CDR3 contains 14 residues. In germline, CDR1 is SGHRS, CDR2 YFSETQ. The V gene lost 0 bases and the J gene lost 7 bases, with 10 bases spanning the gap. This CDR3 is CASSLEQTPEKLFF. CDR3 nucleotide sequence: TGCGCCAGCAGCTTGGAACAGACTCCTGAAAAACTGTTTTTT.

The rearrangement uses TRBV20-1 and TRBJ1-6; no clear D. The CDR3 covers 19 residues. CDR1 and CDR2 from the germline V gene are DFQATT and SNEGSKA (reference sequence). V was pared by 3 bases and J by 5 bases, with 26 bases between. Here the CDR3 reads CSASYGETTILIDNSPLHF. The CDR3 nucleotides are TGCAGTGCTAGTTACGGGGAGACCACGATACTCATCGATAATTCACCCCTCCACTTT.

This clonotype came up many times. The rearrangement joins TRBV27 to TRBJ2-7; D might be TRBD2 (6 bases). The CDR3 runs 12 residues. The ends were cut back, 6 bases at V and 3 bases at J, with 9 bases in the middle. Germline-derived CDR1 and CDR2 are MNHEY and SMNVEV (reference sequence). CDR3 residues: CASRMEGYEQYF. The CDR3, as DNA: TGTGCCAGCAGGATGGAGGGCTACGAGCAGTACTTC.

This clonotype has a handful of counts. The genes are TRBV19 and TRBJ1-4; D remains ambiguous. Germline values: CDR1 LNHDA, CDR2 SQIVND (reference sequence). Trimming left V 2 bases short and J 0 bases short, with 7 bases between. The CDR3 totals 15 residues. CDR3 protein: CASSIITSTNEKLFF. CDR3 DNA: TGTGCCAGTAGTATAATAACATCAACTAATGAAAAACTGTTTTTT. The complete variable domain, with remaining parts taken from reference TRBV19 and TRBJ1-4, reads DGGITQSPKYLFRKEGQNVTLSCEQNLNHDAMYWYRQDPGQGLRLIYYSQIVNDFQKGDIAEGYSVSREKKESFPLTVTSAQKNPTAFYLCASSIITSTNEKLFFGSGTQLSVL.

This clonotype was observed at least ten times. This sequence joins TRBV11-2 and TRBJ1-6, with D uncertain. CDR1 SGHAT and CDR2 FQNNGV come from the germline V gene. The CDR3 has 15 amino acids. V gave up 8 bases and J gave up 0 bases, with 11 bases separating them. DNA for the CDR3: TGTGCCAGCCAAAAAGCCAGCTCCTATAATTCACCCCTCCACTTT. This sequence encodes CASQKASSYNSPLHF.

The sample holds many counts of this clonotype. The rearrangement joins TRBV20-1 to TRBJ1-4; D is ambiguous. The V end lost 4 bases, the J end lost 5 bases, and 14 bases lay between the germline ends. CDR1 is DFQATT and CDR2 is SNEGSKA in the germline V gene (reference sequence). This CDR3 contains 14 residues. CDR3 in amino acids: CSAIQGPGNEKLFF. CDR3 nucleotides: TGCAGTGCTATCCAAGGTCCTGGGAATGAAAAACTGTTTTTT.

In regard to this clonotype: At one end the junction does not follow the germline gene, possibly because of a read error. CDR3 amino acids: CANSYRQYDGYTF. As DNA, the CDR3 is TGTGCCAACAGTTACAGACAGTATGATGGCTACACCTTC. V gene TRBV6-5 combines with J gene TRBJ1-2, with D perhaps matching TRBD1 (5 bases). Germline V gene lookup returns CDR1 MNHEY and CDR2 SVGAGI. This CDR3 has 13 residues.

The chain carries TRBV19 and TRBJ1-1; no definite D call. The CDR3 has 13 residues. The germline V and J ends were trimmed by 5 bases and 5 bases, with 12 bases remaining between them. Germline CDR1 and CDR2: LNHDA and SQIVND (reference sequence). The CDR3 is CASSPPRGTEAFF. The DNA of the CDR3 is TGTGCCAGTAGTCCCCCACGGGGTACTGAAGCTTTCTTT.

The V and J genes are TRBV4-2 and TRBJ2-3; tentatively, D is TRBD1 or TRBD2 (7 bases each). This CDR3 has 15 amino acids. The germline V gene encodes CDR1 LGHNA and CDR2 YNFKEQ. V lost 6 bases and J lost 2, with 15 bases in between. CDR3 sequence (DNA): TGTGCCAGCAGGGGGGGGACAGACTTCACAGATACGCAGTATTTT. Its translation: CASRGGTDFTDTQYF.

Remarks on this clonotype: A much more abundant neighbour one base away suggests this may be a read error. The chain is built from TRBV28 and TRBJ2-7, with D hard to call. V was cut by 3 bases and J by 0 bases, with 9 bases left in between. Germline V gene sequence: CDR1 MDHEN, CDR2 SYDVKM. The CDR3 covers 14 residues. The CDR3 protein is CASSFARASYEQYF. In DNA, the CDR3 is TGTGCCAGCAGTTTTGCTCGGGCCTCCTACGAGCAGTACTTC.

The chain joins TRBV2 to TRBJ2-1; 13 bases map to TRBD2. V gave up 8 bases and J gave up 7 bases; unmatched junction bases: 8. The CDR3 has 15 residues. Germline CDR1 reads SNHLY; CDR2 reads FYNNEI. In DNA form, the CDR3 reads TGTGCCAGCGTGCTAGGGACTAGCGGGAAGAATGAGCAGTTCTTC. This sequence encodes CASVLGTSGKNEQFF.

V is TRBV24-1 and J is TRBJ2-5, with D possibly being TRBD1 or TRBD2 (5 bases each). The V end lost 0 bases, the J end lost 4 bases, and 14 bases lay between the germline ends. CDR3 length: 16 amino acids. CDR1 and CDR2 from the germline V gene are KGHDR and SFDVKD. This chain's CDR3 is CATSDLHPGAIETQYF. The CDR3 nucleotides are TGTGCCACCAGTGATTTGCACCCCGGGGCTATAGAGACCCAGTACTTC.

This clonotype was picked up one time. This chain joins TRBV12-3 or TRBV12-4 and TRBJ1-2; D ambiguous. V was pared by 2 bases and J by 3 bases, with 19 bases between. The CDR3 extends over 17 amino acids. DNA of the CDR3: TGTGCCAGCAGTTTATCCGGTCTTCGCGGACGGGACTATGGCTACACCTTC. Encoded protein: CASSLSGLRGRDYGYTF.

A few counts support this clonotype. The gene calls are TRBV9 and TRBJ2-1; 7 bases match TRBD2. V was clipped by 1 base and J by 9 bases; unmatched bases: 10. Germline lookup yields CDR1 SGDLS and CDR2 YYNGEE. This CDR3 comprises 15 residues. CDR3 in amino acids: CASSVYQGAGLEQFF. CDR3 sequence (DNA): TGTGCCAGCAGCGTATATCAGGGAGCGGGGCTTGAGCAGTTCTTC.

This clonotype was picked up many times. CDR3 DNA: TGTGCCAGCAGAAGCGGGCAAAGTTTGATCGATCAGCCCCAGCATTTT. Translated: CASRSGQSLIDQPQHF. V gene TRBV12-3 or TRBV12-4 combines with J gene TRBJ1-5; D is undetermined. V was trimmed by 6 bases and J by 5 bases, leaving 20 bases between them. The CDR3 runs 16 residues.

J is TRBJ1-2 and V is TRBV28; weak D call: TRBD1 (6 bases). Trimming stripped 0 bases from V and 8 bases from J, with 10 bases between. The CDR3 covers 13 residues. The germline V gene encodes CDR1 MDHEN and CDR2 SYDVKM. The chain's CDR3 is CASSLWGARGYTF. In DNA form, the CDR3 reads TGTGCCAGCAGTTTATGGGGGGCGCGGGGCTACACCTTC.

This clonotype was found many times. The chain combines TRBV24-1 with TRBJ2-1, with a weak D call TRBD2 (6 bases). V was pared by 1 base and J by 7 bases, with 13 bases between. From germline, CDR1 is KGHDR and CDR2 SFDVKD. CDR3 length equals 15 residues. The CDR3 DNA sequence: TGTGCCACCAGTGATTTCCGGGAGCCTGCTAATGAGCAGTTCTTC. This translates into CATSDFREPANEQFF.